The 9 T cell receptor beta chains presented below share a single source sample, sequenced in a study of vaccination and CD4 T cells after COVID-19. TCRdb redid the calling of the PCR reads with MiXCR, one entry per CDR3 protein. The sample contains roughly 28,000 distinct CDR3 sequences, about half of which appear only once. The time point was: late sampling 161 to 241 days after vaccination in a few convalescent patients. The sequencing here drew on CD4+ T cells from blood, taken about 7 months after SARS-CoV-2 vaccination. The receptors stem from a human donor who had recovered from COVID-19.

This sequence joins TRBV28 and TRBJ2-3; 11 bases map to TRBD2. This CDR3 has 16 amino acids. Germline V CDR1 and CDR2: MDHEN, SYDVKM. Trimming removed 3 bases from V and 5 bases from J; junction bases left unmatched: 7. DNA of the CDR3: TGTGCCAGCAGTTTGTCTAGCGGGAGGTTCATAGATACGCAGTATTTT. Amino acids: CASSLSSGRFIDTQYF. The full variable domain, its missing parts supplied by reference TRBV28 and TRBJ2-3, is DVKVTQSSRYLVKRTGEKVFLECVQDMDHENMFWYRQDPGLGLRLIYFSYDVKMKEKGDIPEGYSVSREKKERFSLILESASTNQTSMYLCASSLSSGRFIDTQYFGPGTRLTVL.

This clonotype was counted between two and nine times. This chain connects TRBV19 to TRBJ1-6; TRBD1 agrees at 7 bases. J lost 5 bases, V lost 6 bases, and 10 bases had no gene match. Germline CDR1 LNHDA, CDR2 SQIVND (reference sequence). The CDR3 covers 16 residues. CDR3 nucleotides: TGTGCCAGTAGGGGACAGCAGCTTACCAATAATTCACCCCTCCACTTT. As protein: CASRGQQLTNNSPLHF.

The V call is TRBV10-3, the J call TRBJ2-7; 11 bases are a match to TRBD2. The V gene end was trimmed by 0 bases and the J gene end by 4 bases; junction bases not matched to a gene: 2. The V gene's germline CDR1 is ENHRY and CDR2 SYGVKD. The CDR3 covers 15 residues. The CDR3 region is CAISESSSGRYEQYF. CDR3 sequence (DNA): TGTGCCATCAGTGAGTCCTCTAGCGGGAGGTACGAGCAGTACTTC.

The chain has TRBV20-1 and TRBJ2-1; D is ambiguous. CDR3 size: 12 residues. V gave up 6 bases and J gave up 8 bases, with 14 bases separating them. Germline assignment: CDR1 DFQATT and CDR2 SNEGSKA (reference sequence). The chain's CDR3 is CSALVGYYEQFF. The CDR3 DNA is TGCAGTGCCTTAGTTGGATATTATGAGCAGTTCTTC.

The chain joins TRBV4-3 to TRBJ2-7, with 8 bases that match TRBD1. This CDR3 comprises 15 residues. Losses at the gene ends were 0 bases for V and 2 bases for J; bases not matched to a gene: 3. Germline V CDR1 and CDR2: LGHNA, YSLEER. The chain's CDR3 is CASSQDDRGAYEQYF. Here the CDR3 DNA reads TGCGCCAGCAGCCAAGACGACAGGGGCGCCTACGAGCAGTACTTC.

The rearrangement joins TRBV6-5 to TRBJ2-6, with D uncertain. The ends were cut back, 0 bases at V and 2 bases at J, with 8 bases in the middle. Germline CDR1 reads MNHEY; CDR2 reads SVGAGI. The length of the CDR3 is 16 residues. In nucleotides, the CDR3 is TGTGCCAGCAGTTACTCGCCCGCCCCTGGGGCCAACGTCCTGACTTTC. Protein: CASSYSPAPGANVLTF.

The chain is built from TRBV7-2 and TRBJ1-2; 8 bases are a match to TRBD1. Trimming removed 5 bases from V and 0 bases from J; junction bases left unmatched: 2. CDR3 size: 14 residues. Germline-derived CDR1 and CDR2 are SGHTA and FQGNSA. CDR3 protein: CASSPDRANYGYTF. The DNA for the CDR3 is TGTGCCAGCAGCCCGGACAGGGCTAACTATGGCTACACCTTC.

This clonotype has only one observation. The chain combines TRBV19 with TRBJ2-3; weak D call: TRBD2 (5 bases). Germline loops: CDR1 LNHDA, CDR2 SQIVND (reference sequence). The V gene lost 3 bases and the J gene lost 0 bases, with 13 bases spanning the gap. The CDR3 totals 16 residues. DNA for the CDR3: TGTGCCAGTAGTATCAGCGCGGGCCCTAGCACAGATACGCAGTATTTT. Its protein product is CASSISAGPSTDTQYF. The full variable domain, in which reference TRBV19 and TRBJ2-3 provide the parts outside the CDR3, is DGGITQSPKYLFRKEGQNVTLSCEQNLNHDAMYWYRQDPGQGLRLIYYSQIVNDFQKGDIAEGYSVSREKKESFPLTVTSAQKNPTAFYLCASSISAGPSTDTQYFGPGTRLTVL.

The chain joins TRBV20-1 to TRBJ1-2; D ambiguous. The germline CDR1 and CDR2 sequences are DFQATT and SNEGSKA (reference sequence). This CDR3 spans 15 amino acids. V lost 0 bases to trimming and J lost 4 bases, with 15 bases between them. CDR3 DNA: TGCAGTGCTAGAGATCTCCGTCTCCTGTCCTATGGCTACACCTTC. Protein product: CSARDLRLLSYGYTF.